This paragraph covers one TCR beta chain sequence. The source of the sample is a study of blood T cell repertoires in COVID-19. Overall study: The analysed material was cDNA or gDNA that came from T cells, B-cell-depleted T cells, or PBMCs.

Original processing methods: Amplification of reference gene primers was used by the study to estimate nucleated cell counts. Profiling relied on immunoSEQ multiplex PCR, and the TCRdb table lists in-frame clones only, not all of them. The DNA was the basis for D and trimming; V, J and clone size are from that table. The repertoire consists of around 200,000 clones, with about 83% occurring once and the leading ten covering 2.5% to 3.5%. The sequenced material came from peripheral blood. The TCR was taken from a man aged 45-60 years with active or convalescent COVID-19.

The CDR3 DNA is TGTGCCAGCAGCCAAAAACGGACTAGCGGGAGATCCGGGTACGAGCAGTACTTC. This gives the protein CASSQKRTSGRSGYEQYF. The chain has TRBV14 and TRBJ2-7; 13 nucleotides align to TRBD2. CDR1 is SGHDN, CDR2 FVKESK, per germline. The V gene end was trimmed by 2 bases and the J gene end by 4 bases; junction bases not matched to a gene: 11. The CDR3 runs 18 residues.